Listed below are T cell receptor beta chains from one sample, sequenced in a study of cytomegalovirus exposure and HLA in healthy donors. The protocol was immunoSEQ multiplex PCR, while the TCRdb copy is restricted to in-frame clones and leaves out a portion. This table holds tens of thousands of clones, around 84% found once. The sequencing input was PBMCs. These TCRs come from a woman between 40 and 50 years old in good health and CMV-seropositive. CDR3s include the opening cysteine and the closing phenylalanine or tryptophan. D genes are given only for firm matches. Size is stated for part of the rows, as once, few or many counts, or as a class when the clone is expanded.

v_gene	abundance	j_gene	d_gene	CDR3aa	CDR3nt
TRBV5-1	.	TRBJ2-2	.	CASSLDPRSGELFF	TGCGCCAGCAGCTTGGATCCGAGGTCCGGGGAGCTGTTTTTT
TRBV7-2	.	TRBJ2-2	TRBD1	CASSPDRLNTGELFF	TGTGCCAGCAGCCCGGACAGGCTGAACACCGGGGAGCTGTTTTTT
TRBV7-2	once	TRBJ2-4	.	CASTIQGKNIQYF	TGTGCCAGCACCATACAGGGCAAAAACATTCAGTACTTC
TRBV4-1	.	TRBJ1-4	.	CASTAGPTNEKLFF	TGCGCCAGCACCGCAGGGCCAACTAATGAAAAACTGTTTTTT
TRBV2	.	TRBJ1-2	.	CASSEQVIYGYTF	TGTGCCAGCAGTGAACAGGTGATCTATGGCTACACCTTC
TRBV10-3	.	TRBJ1-1	.	CAIGGGGVAFF	TGTGCCATCGGGGGAGGGGGGGTAGCTTTCTTT
TRBV30	.	TRBJ1-5	TRBD1	CAWSDRGVQPQHF	TGTGCCTGGAGCGACAGGGGGGTTCAGCCCCAGCATTTT
TRBV5-6	.	TRBJ2-3	.	CASSRDFDTQYF	TGTGCCAGCAGCCGGGACTTCGATACGCAGTATTTT
TRBV6-5	.	TRBJ2-7	.	CASRGQPYEQYF	TGTGCCAGCAGGGGACAACCCTACGAGCAGTACTTC
TRBV28	once	TRBJ1-4	.	CASRYPGGETNEKLFF	TGTGCCAGCAGATACCCGGGGGGGGAAACTAATGAAAAACTGTTTTTT
TRBV30	once	TRBJ1-5	.	CAWSKLAGNQPQHF	TGTGCCTGGAGTAAACTGGCAGGGAATCAGCCCCAGCATTTT
TRBV27	.	TRBJ2-2	.	CASSFRTGELFF	TGTGCCAGCAGTTTCAGAACCGGGGAGCTGTTTTTT
TRBV6-5	once	TRBJ2-1	.	CASSTGWDEQFF	TGTGCCAGCAGTACGGGGTGGGATGAGCAGTTCTTC
TRBV5-1	.	TRBJ1-5	TRBD1	CASVQGGIQPQHF	TGCGCCAGCGTCCAGGGGGGTATTCAGCCCCAGCATTTT
TRBV29-1	.	TRBJ2-3	.	CSLKGQASTDTQYF	TGCAGCCTGAAGGGGCAGGCCAGCACAGATACGCAGTATTTT
TRBV7-2	.	TRBJ1-6	.	CASSLVGDGRSPLHF	TGTGCCAGCAGCTTAGTCGGGGATGGCCGGTCACCCCTCCACTTT
TRBV30	.	TRBJ1-5	.	CAWSGRGNQPQHF	TGTGCCTGGAGTGGCAGGGGCAATCAGCCCCAGCATTTT
TRBV7-9	.	TRBJ1-1	.	CASSSNRAEAFF	TGTGCCAGCAGCTCGAACAGGGCTGAAGCTTTCTTT
TRBV27	.	TRBJ2-2	TRBD1	CASSPLQGRRGTGELFF	TGTGCCAGCAGTCCCCTACAGGGGCGTCGGGGCACCGGGGAGCTGTTTTTT
TRBV2	.	TRBJ2-5	.	CASSEGRNGETQYF	TGTGCCAGCAGTGAGGGCCGAAATGGGGAGACCCAGTACTTC
TRBV4-3	.	TRBJ2-7	.	CASSQSAGRSYEQYF	TGCGCCAGCAGCCAATCAGCAGGGCGCTCCTACGAGCAGTACTTC
TRBV4-1	.	TRBJ1-3	.	CASSQGGSYSGNTIYF	TGCGCCAGCAGCCAAGGAGGGTCGTACTCTGGAAACACCATATATTTT
TRBV5-1	.	TRBJ1-4	.	CASSLGFRDNEKLFF	TGCGCCAGCAGCTTAGGGTTTCGGGATAATGAAAAACTGTTTTTT
TRBV7-8	.	TRBJ2-3	.	CASSLGGQTTDTQYF	TGTGCCAGCAGCTTAGGGGGCCAAACCACGGATACGCAGTATTTT
TRBV4-1	once	TRBJ2-7	.	CASSQIRVSYEQYF	TGCGCCAGCAGCCAAATCAGGGTCTCCTACGAGCAGTACTTC
TRBV5-1	.	TRBJ2-6	TRBD1	CASSSTGQGGTGANVLTF	TGCGCCAGCAGCTCAACGGGACAGGGGGGCACTGGGGCCAACGTCCTGACTTTC
TRBV28	.	TRBJ1-3	TRBD1	CASSSGQGAFPIYF	TGTGCCAGCAGTTCGGGACAGGGGGCTTTTCCCATATATTTT
TRBV28	once	TRBJ2-1	.	CASSPMYNEQFF	TGTGCCAGCAGTCCCATGTACAATGAGCAGTTCTTC
TRBV5-4	.	TRBJ2-7	TRBD2	CASSLELAGAYEQYF	TGTGCCAGCAGCTTGGAACTAGCGGGGGCCTACGAGCAGTACTTC
TRBV2	.	TRBJ2-5	.	CASSVPGFGETQYF	TGTGCCAGCAGTGTTCCAGGATTTGGGGAGACCCAGTACTTC
TRBV19	few	TRBJ2-5	.	CASSMGRDGETQYF	TGTGCCAGTAGTATGGGCAGGGATGGCGAGACCCAGTACTTC
TRBV27	.	TRBJ2-1	TRBD2	CASSSLAGSSYNEQFF	TGTGCCAGCAGTTCCCTAGCGGGAAGCTCCTACAATGAGCAGTTCTTC
TRBV6-5	.	TRBJ1-5	.	CASSSLQGTSNQPQHF	TGTGCCAGCAGTTCCTTGCAGGGGACGAGCAATCAGCCCCAGCATTTT
TRBV5-4	.	TRBJ2-3	TRBD2	CASSGGGTDTQYF	TGTGCCAGCAGCGGCGGGGGGACAGATACGCAGTATTTT
TRBV5-6	.	TRBJ2-3	.	CASSLVYLSTDTQYF	TGTGCCAGCAGCTTGGTCTACCTGAGCACAGATACGCAGTATTTT
TRBV29-1	.	TRBJ1-2	TRBD1	CSVAGTGFNYGYTF	TGCAGCGTCGCCGGGACAGGGTTTAACTATGGCTACACCTTC
TRBV4-2	.	TRBJ2-1	TRBD2	CASSQRTSPNEQFF	TGTGCCAGCAGCCAAAGGACTAGCCCTAATGAGCAGTTCTTC
TRBV6-5	.	TRBJ2-7	.	CASSHLQETYEQYF	TGTGCCAGCAGTCACCTACAGGAGACCTACGAGCAGTACTTC
TRBV7-9	.	TRBJ2-5	.	CASSSTRRKTQYF	TGTGCCAGCAGTTCGACCCGGCGGAAGACCCAGTACTTC
TRBV5-1	.	TRBJ2-1	TRBD1	CASSSTGGGNEQFF	TGCGCCAGCAGCTCGACAGGGGGCGGGAATGAGCAGTTCTTC
TRBV5-4	.	TRBJ2-5	TRBD2	CASSSTSGRVETQYF	TGTGCCAGCAGCTCGACTAGCGGGAGGGTGGAGACCCAGTACTTC
TRBV6-5	once	TRBJ2-3	.	CASSLNPRDTQYF	TGTGCCAGCAGTTTGAACCCGAGGGATACGCAGTATTTT
TRBV4-1	.	TRBJ1-2	.	CASSPTGIANYGYTF	TGCGCCAGCAGCCCAACAGGAATAGCTAACTATGGCTACACCTTC
TRBV6-1	.	TRBJ2-3	TRBD2	CASIRRGADTQYF	TGTGCCAGCATCCGTCGGGGGGCAGATACGCAGTATTTT
TRBV28	.	TRBJ2-2	.	CASSTSGGRGTGELFF	.
TRBV9	.	TRBJ1-1	.	CASSANLNTEAFF	TGTGCCAGCAGCGCTAACCTGAACACTGAAGCTTTCTTT
TRBV10-3	.	TRBJ2-5	TRBD1	CAISETGQVWETQYF	TGTGCCATCAGTGAAACAGGACAGGTTTGGGAGACCCAGTACTTC
TRBV6-5	.	TRBJ1-1	.	CASSYSRVRDTEAFF	TGTGCCAGCAGTTACTCGCGTGTCCGGGACACTGAAGCTTTCTTT
TRBV7-9	.	TRBJ2-5	TRBD2	CSSSSGLAGGRETQYF	TGTTCCAGCAGCTCAGGACTAGCGGGGGGGCGCGAGACCCAGTACTTC
TRBV18	once	TRBJ1-5	TRBD1	CASSQPGQGDNQPQHF	TGTGCCAGCTCCCAGCCGGGACAGGGTGACAATCAGCCCCAGCATTTT